The 20 T cell receptor beta chains in this list originate from one sample, sequenced in a study of blood T cell repertoires in COVID-19. This table comes from immunoSEQ multiplex PCR, and its TCRdb copy is limited to in-frame clones, with some not included. This table holds just over 250,000 clones, roughly four fifths found once. The sample taken for sequencing was PBMCs or T cells enriched from blood (not recorded which). All receptors come from a man aged 25-40 years with acute COVID-19.

The V gene is TRBV7-2, the J gene TRBJ2-3; 10 bases are a match to TRBD2. From germline, CDR1 is SGHTA and CDR2 FQGNSA. The CDR3 covers 18 residues. Germline trimming cut 5 bases from V and 8 bases from J; bases unmatched to any gene: 19. CDR3 DNA: TGTGCCAGCAGCGCCCACGGGGCGCTAGCGGGAGAGGGGGGTACGCAGTATTTT. This translates into CASSAHGALAGEGGTQYF.

This sequence joins TRBV6-5 and TRBJ2-6, with D maybe TRBD2 (5 bases). From germline, CDR1 is MNHEY and CDR2 SVGAGI. Trimming stripped 3 bases from V and 1 base from J, with 10 bases between. The CDR3 sequence is 16 residues long. CDR3 in DNA: TGTGCCAGCAGTTATACGGGGAGTTCTGGGGCCAACGTCCTGACTTTC. Its translation: CASSYTGSSGANVLTF.

This clone was seen only a few times. The rearrangement links TRBV18 to TRBJ1-2, with 7 bases fitting TRBD1. Germline V gene data show CDR1 as KGHSH and CDR2 as LQKENI. V shed 6 bases, J shed 8 bases, and the junction held 12 bases outside the gene matches. CDR3 size: 14 residues. The DNA for the CDR3 is TGTGCCAGCTCCAGACGCGGACAGGTTGGAGGCTACACCTTC. It encodes CASSRRGQVGGYTF.

The V gene is TRBV28, the J gene TRBJ2-2, with D possibly matching TRBD1 (6 bases). The CDR3 totals 17 residues. With 6 bases removed from V and 0 bases from J, the gap between germline ends came to 17 bases. CDR1 is MDHEN and CDR2 is SYDVKM in the germline V gene. Written as DNA, the CDR3 is TGTGCCAGCAGCGCCCCCCGGGACACCTCGAACACCGGGGAGCTGTTTTTT. Protein: CASSAPRDTSNTGELFF.

The V gene is TRBV24-1, the J gene TRBJ1-3; TRBD1 matches at 8 bases. Germline V gives CDR1 KGHDR, CDR2 SFDVKD. The CDR3 covers 16 residues. With 4 bases clipped from V and 4 bases from J, the junction kept 8 bases outside the gene matches. The CDR3 bases are TGTGCCACCAGTGAGGGCGGGACAGGCAGCGGAAACACCATATATTTT. Its protein is CATSEGGTGSGNTIYF.

Turning to this clone: Germline is not matched at one junction end, which may reflect a read error. DNA for the CDR3: TGTGCCAGCAGCTTGCCTAGAGCAGAAGATACGCAGTATTTT. It codes for CASSLPRAEDTQYF. This chain links TRBV5-1 with TRBJ2-3; D is undetermined. Germline values: CDR1 SGHRS, CDR2 YFSETQ. CDR3 length equals 14 residues.

The chain is built from TRBV6-1 and TRBJ2-7; TRBD2 is a possible D gene (5 bases). Germline V lookup: CDR1 MNHNS, CDR2 SASEGT. V shed 2 bases and J shed 2 bases, with 10 bases lying between them. The length of the CDR3 is 14 residues. In DNA, the CDR3 is TGTGCCAGCAGTGAAATCAGCGGACCCTACGAGCAGTACGTC. Protein product: CASSEISGPYEQYV.

V gene TRBV3-1 (or the pseudogene TRBV3-2) combines with J gene TRBJ2-2, with a weak D call TRBD2 (7 bases). The CDR3 has 18 amino acids. Between the trimmed V and J ends, which lost 2 bases and 7 bases, there was a span of 23 bases. The germline CDR1 and CDR2 sequences are LGHDT and YNNKEL (reference sequence). The CDR3 sequence: CASSQTGTKTLQGGELFF. For the CDR3, the DNA is TGTGCCAGCAGCCAAACCGGGACTAAGACGTTACAGGGCGGGGAGCTGTTTTTT.

This clone was recorded a few times. V and J are TRBV24-1 and TRBJ1-4; 9 nucleotides align to TRBD1. Germline V gene sequence: CDR1 KGHDR, CDR2 SFDVKD. Germline trimming cut 2 bases from V and 8 bases from J; bases unmatched to any gene: 5. The length of the CDR3 is 15 residues. CDR3: CATSDSGTGKEKLFF. Written as DNA, the CDR3 is TGTGCCACCAGTGATTCCGGGACAGGGAAGGAAAAACTGTTTTTT.

This clone occurred a few times. The J gene is TRBJ1-1, the V gene TRBV5-5; D might be TRBD1 (6 bases). From germline, CDR1 is SGHKS and CDR2 YYEKEE (reference sequence). Trimming left V 2 bases short and J 4 bases short, with 6 bases between. The CDR3 covers 12 residues. The CDR3 nucleotides are TGTGCCAGCAGCTTACAGGGCACTGAAGCTTTCTTT. This sequence encodes CASSLQGTEAFF.

This clone came up many times. This chain links TRBV6-4 with TRBJ2-1; 8 positions match TRBD2. The CDR3 has 14 amino acids. The trim removed 3 bases at V and 6 bases at J, leaving 4 bases unmatched. CDR1 is MRHNA and CDR2 is SNTAGT in the germline V gene. CDR3: CASSDDGLANEQFF. The CDR3 nucleotides read TGTGCCAGCAGTGATGACGGACTAGCCAATGAGCAGTTCTTC.

The chain links TRBV24-1 to TRBJ2-2; 9 bases fit TRBD1. Germline values: CDR1 KGHDR, CDR2 SFDVKD. The CDR3 loop spans 17 amino acids. J lost 7 bases, V lost 3 bases, and 11 bases had no gene match. The CDR3 loop reads CATSDLPGTGKGGELFF. CDR3 coding DNA: TGTGCCACCAGTGATCTACCAGGGACAGGGAAGGGCGGGGAGCTGTTTTTT.

The J gene is TRBJ1-1, the V gene TRBV19; no clear D gene. Per germline, CDR1 LNHDA and CDR2 SQIVND (reference sequence). V lost 7 bases and J 7 bases, leaving 16 bases between the germline ends. The CDR3 loop spans 13 amino acids. CDR3 loop: CASIARVEGEAFF. In nucleotides, the CDR3 is TGTGCCAGTATCGCGCGGGTGGAGGGTGAAGCTTTCTTT.

The chain joins TRBV5-4 to TRBJ1-2; no firm D call. V was shortened by 0 bases and J by 2 bases, with 5 bases between the two germline ends. The V gene's germline CDR1 is SGHNT and CDR2 YYREEE (reference sequence). This CDR3 is 13 amino acids long. The CDR3 DNA sequence: TGTGCCAGCAGCTTGGCGGGAAACTATGGCTACACCTTC. It codes for CASSLAGNYGYTF.

The J gene is TRBJ2-5, the V gene TRBV5-4; 7 nucleotides agree with TRBD1. This CDR3 comprises 15 residues. V trimming: 4 bases; J trimming: 7 bases; junction bases outside the gene matches: 13. CDR1 and CDR2 from the germline V gene are SGHNT and YYREEE (reference sequence). The CDR3 loop reads CASSPQGVDDGTQYF. CDR3 DNA sequence: TGTGCCAGCAGCCCCCAGGGGGTGGACGACGGGACCCAGTACTTC.

The chain has TRBV5-6 and TRBJ1-1; D is undetermined. The CDR3 is made up of 13 amino acids. Trimming removed 6 bases at V and 0 bases at J, with 9 bases between. Germline V lookup: CDR1 SGHDT, CDR2 YYEEEE. The CDR3 DNA follows: TGTGCCAGCACCAACGGTTTGAACACTGAAGCTTTCTTT. Its translation is CASTNGLNTEAFF.

This clone was detected only a few times. The chain employs TRBV4-1 and TRBJ1-4; D remains ambiguous. The V end lost 2 bases, the J end lost 7 bases, and 11 bases lay between the germline ends. Germline V gives CDR1 MGHRA, CDR2 YSYEKL. The CDR3 totals 14 residues. The chain's CDR3 is CASSQNLVAEKLFF. In DNA form, the CDR3 reads TGCGCCAGCAGCCAAAACCTCGTGGCTGAAAAACTGTTTTTT.

CDR3 coding DNA: TGTGCCAGCAGGCTCCAGGGTCCCCATGAGCAGTTCTTC. Amino acid sequence: CASRLQGPHEQFF. V gene TRBV28 combines with J gene TRBJ2-1; possible D gene TRBD1, 5 bases. V gave up 6 bases and J gave up 8 bases, with 14 bases separating them. Germline-derived CDR1 and CDR2 are MDHEN and SYDVKM. The CDR3 loop spans 13 amino acids.

The chain couples TRBV12-3 or TRBV12-4 to TRBJ2-7; a weak D match, TRBD1 (6 bases). V lost 4 bases, J lost 7 bases, and 11 bases lay in between. There are 12 residues in the CDR3. CDR3 coding DNA: TGTGCCAGCAGTTATGCCAGGGGAGAGCAGTACGTC. It translates to CASSYARGEQYV.

This clone has just one count. The gene calls are TRBV18 and TRBJ1-2; 7 bases are shared with TRBD1. This CDR3 has 15 amino acids. Germline loops: CDR1 KGHSH, CDR2 LQKENI. J gave up 2 bases and V 4 bases, and 7 bases lay outside the gene matches. In DNA, the CDR3 is TGTGCCAGCTCACTCGACAGGGACCAGAACTATGGCTACACCTTC. The encoded protein is CASSLDRDQNYGYTF.